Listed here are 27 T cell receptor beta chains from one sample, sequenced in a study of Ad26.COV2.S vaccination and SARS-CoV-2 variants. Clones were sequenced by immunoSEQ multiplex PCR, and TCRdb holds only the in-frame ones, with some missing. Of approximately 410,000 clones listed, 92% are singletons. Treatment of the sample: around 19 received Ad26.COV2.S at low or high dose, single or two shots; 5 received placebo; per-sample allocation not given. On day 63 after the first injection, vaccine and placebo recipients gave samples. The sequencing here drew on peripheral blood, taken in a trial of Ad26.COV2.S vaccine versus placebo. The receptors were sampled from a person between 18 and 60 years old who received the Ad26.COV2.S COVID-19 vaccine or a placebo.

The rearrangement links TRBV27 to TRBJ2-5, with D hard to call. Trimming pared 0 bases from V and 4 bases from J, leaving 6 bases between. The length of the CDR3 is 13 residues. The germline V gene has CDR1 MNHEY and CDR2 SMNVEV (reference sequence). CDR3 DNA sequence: TGTGCCAGCAGTTTATCGGTTCGAGAGACCCAGTACTTC. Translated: CASSLSVRETQYF.

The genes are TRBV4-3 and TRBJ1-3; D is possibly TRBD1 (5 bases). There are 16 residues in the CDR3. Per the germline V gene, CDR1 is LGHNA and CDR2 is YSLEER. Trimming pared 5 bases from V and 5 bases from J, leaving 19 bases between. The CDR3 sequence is CASSKAASGSRNTIYF. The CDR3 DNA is TGCGCCAGCAGCAAAGCGGCGTCAGGGTCTCGAAACACCATATATTTT.

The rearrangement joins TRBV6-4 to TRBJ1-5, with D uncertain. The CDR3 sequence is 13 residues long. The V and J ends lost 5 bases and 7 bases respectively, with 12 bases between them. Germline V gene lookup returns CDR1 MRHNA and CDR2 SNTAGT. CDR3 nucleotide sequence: TGTGCCAGCAGTTATCAGATGGGGCAGCCCCAGCATTTT. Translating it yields CASSYQMGQPQHF.

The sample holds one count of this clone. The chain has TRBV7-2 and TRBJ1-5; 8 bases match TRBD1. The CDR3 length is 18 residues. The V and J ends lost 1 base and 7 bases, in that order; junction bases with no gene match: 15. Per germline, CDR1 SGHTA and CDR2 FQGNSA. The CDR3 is CASSLGPLTGVTVQPQHF. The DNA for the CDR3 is TGTGCCAGCAGCTTAGGTCCCCTGACAGGGGTTACGGTACAGCCCCAGCATTTT.

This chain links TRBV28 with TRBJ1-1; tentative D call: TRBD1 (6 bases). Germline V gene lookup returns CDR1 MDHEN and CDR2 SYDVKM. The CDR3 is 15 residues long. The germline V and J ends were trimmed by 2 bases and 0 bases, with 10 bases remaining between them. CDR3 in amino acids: CASSLLRGLNTEAFF. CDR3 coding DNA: TGTGCCAGCAGTTTACTTAGGGGGTTGAACACTGAAGCTTTCTTT.

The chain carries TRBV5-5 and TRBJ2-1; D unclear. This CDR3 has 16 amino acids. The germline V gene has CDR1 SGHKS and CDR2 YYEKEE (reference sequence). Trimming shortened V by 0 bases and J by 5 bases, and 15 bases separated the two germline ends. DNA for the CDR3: TGTGCCAGCAGCTTGGGTCTACTTATACCGGACAATGAGCAGTTCTTC. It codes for CASSLGLLIPDNEQFF.

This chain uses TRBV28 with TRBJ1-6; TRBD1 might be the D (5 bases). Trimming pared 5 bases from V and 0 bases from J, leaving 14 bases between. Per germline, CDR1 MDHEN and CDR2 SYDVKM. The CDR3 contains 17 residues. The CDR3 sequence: CASSPTGGHSYNSPLHF. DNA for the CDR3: TGTGCCAGCAGTCCCACCGGAGGACACTCCTATAATTCACCCCTCCACTTT. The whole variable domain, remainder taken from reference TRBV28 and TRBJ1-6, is DVKVTQSSRYLVKRTGEKVFLECVQDMDHENMFWYRQDPGLGLRLIYFSYDVKMKEKGDIPEGYSVSREKKERFSLILESASTNQTSMYLCASSPTGGHSYNSPLHFGNGTRLTVT.

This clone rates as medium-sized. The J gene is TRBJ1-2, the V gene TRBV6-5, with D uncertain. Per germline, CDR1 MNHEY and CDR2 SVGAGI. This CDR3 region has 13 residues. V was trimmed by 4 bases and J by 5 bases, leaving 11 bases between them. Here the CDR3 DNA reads TGTGCCAGCAGTTCCTTGATGTCATATGGCTACACCTTC. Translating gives CASSSLMSYGYTF.

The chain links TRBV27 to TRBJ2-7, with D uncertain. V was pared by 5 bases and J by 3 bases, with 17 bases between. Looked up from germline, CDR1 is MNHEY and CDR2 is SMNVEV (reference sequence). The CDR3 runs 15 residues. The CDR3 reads CASSPHSSAGYEQYF. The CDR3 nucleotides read TGTGCCAGCAGTCCTCACTCTTCCGCCGGCTACGAGCAGTACTTC.

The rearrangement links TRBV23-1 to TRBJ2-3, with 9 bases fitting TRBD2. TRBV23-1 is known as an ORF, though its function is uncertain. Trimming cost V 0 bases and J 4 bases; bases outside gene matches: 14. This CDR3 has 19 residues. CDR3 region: CASSQSQPSSGGMSDTQYF. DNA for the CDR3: TGCGCCAGCAGTCAATCCCAACCGTCCAGCGGGGGGATGTCAGATACGCAGTATTTT.

CDR3 loop: CASSVSRGGADTQYF. The CDR3 DNA is TGTGCCAGCAGTGTTTCTCGGGGGGGAGCAGATACGCAGTATTTT. The chain uses TRBV2 and TRBJ2-3; 8 bases align to TRBD2. The length of the CDR3 is 15 residues. Germline V gene sequence: CDR1 SNHLY, CDR2 FYNNEI. The trim removed 4 bases at V and 4 bases at J, leaving 7 bases unmatched.

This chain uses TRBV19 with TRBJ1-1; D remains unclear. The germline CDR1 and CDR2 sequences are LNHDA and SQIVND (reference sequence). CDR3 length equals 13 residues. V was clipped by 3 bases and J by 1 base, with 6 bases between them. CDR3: CASSINPNTEAFF. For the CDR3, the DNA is TGTGCCAGTAGTATCAACCCGAACACTGAAGCTTTCTTT.

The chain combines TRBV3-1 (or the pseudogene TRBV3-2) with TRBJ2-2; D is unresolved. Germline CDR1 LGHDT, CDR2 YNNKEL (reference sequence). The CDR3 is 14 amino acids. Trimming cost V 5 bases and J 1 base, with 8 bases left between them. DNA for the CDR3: TGTGCCAGCAGCTCCCGACAGAACACCGGGGAGCTGTTTTTT. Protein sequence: CASSSRQNTGELFF.

The CDR3 region has the DNA TGTGCCAGCAGCCTGGGGCCGAACAATGAGCAGTTCTTC. Its protein product is CASSLGPNNEQFF. The rearrangement links TRBV11-2 to TRBJ2-1, with D possibly TRBD1 on 5 matching bases. CDR3 size: 13 residues. From germline, CDR1 is SGHAT and CDR2 FQNNGV. The V end lost 5 bases, the J end lost 5 bases, and 10 bases lay between the germline ends.

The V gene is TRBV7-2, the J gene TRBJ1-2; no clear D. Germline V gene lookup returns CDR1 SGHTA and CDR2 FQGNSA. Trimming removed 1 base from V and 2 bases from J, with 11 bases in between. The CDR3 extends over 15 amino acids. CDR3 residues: CASSLVSTENYGYTF. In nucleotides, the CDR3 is TGTGCCAGCAGCTTAGTTAGCACCGAGAACTATGGCTACACCTTC.

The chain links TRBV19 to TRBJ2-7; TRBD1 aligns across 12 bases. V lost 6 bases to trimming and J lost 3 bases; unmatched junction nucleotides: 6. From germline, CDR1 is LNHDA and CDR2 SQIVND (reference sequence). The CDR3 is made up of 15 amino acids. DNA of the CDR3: TGTGCCAGTAGAACGGGGACAGGGGGCTTCTACGAGCAGTACTTC. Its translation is CASRTGTGGFYEQYF.

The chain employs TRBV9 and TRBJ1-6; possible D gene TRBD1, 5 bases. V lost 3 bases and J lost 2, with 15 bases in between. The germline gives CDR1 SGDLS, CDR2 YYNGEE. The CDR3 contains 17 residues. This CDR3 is CASSEGPRVAYNSPLHF. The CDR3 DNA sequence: TGTGCCAGCAGCGAGGGGCCGCGGGTGGCCTATAATTCACCCCTCCACTTT.

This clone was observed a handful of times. The CDR3 loop reads CASSGVYEQYF. The CDR3 bases are TGTGCCAGCAGCGGGGTCTACGAGCAGTACTTC. The J gene is TRBJ2-7, the V gene TRBV5-5; D uncertain. V was cut by 4 bases and J by 3 bases, with 5 bases left in between. CDR1 is SGHKS, CDR2 YYEKEE, per germline (reference sequence). This CDR3 spans 11 amino acids.

CDR3 sequence: CASSILIRRFSNQPQHF. The CDR3 DNA reads TGTGCCAGTAGTATCCTAATTCGACGGTTCAGCAATCAGCCCCAGCATTTT. This chain joins TRBV19 and TRBJ1-5; the D is unclear. The CDR3 is 17 amino acids. V was pared by 3 bases and J by 1 base, with 16 bases between. Germline CDR1 reads LNHDA; CDR2 reads SQIVND (reference sequence).

In DNA form, the CDR3 reads TGTGCCAGCAGCCCTCGACAGGCCCTCCAAGAGACCCAGTACTTC. It yields the protein CASSPRQALQETQYF. The rearrangement uses TRBV7-9 and TRBJ2-5; a weak D match, TRBD1 (6 bases). The CDR3 is 15 residues long. With 5 bases removed from V and 1 base from J, the gap between germline ends came to 14 bases. Germline CDR1 and CDR2: SEHNR and FQNEAQ (reference sequence).

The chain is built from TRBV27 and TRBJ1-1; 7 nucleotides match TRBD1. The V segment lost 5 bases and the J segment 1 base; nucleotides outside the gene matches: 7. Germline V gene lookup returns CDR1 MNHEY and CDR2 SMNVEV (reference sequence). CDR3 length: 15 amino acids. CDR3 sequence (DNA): TGTGCCAGCAGTCCCCGGGAGGGGGCGAACACTGAAGCTTTCTTT. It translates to CASSPREGANTEAFF.

The CDR3 is CASRPGVLGDTEAFF. The CDR3, as DNA: TGTGCCAGCAGACCAGGGGTTTTGGGGGACACTGAAGCTTTCTTT. This chain joins TRBV7-8 and TRBJ1-1; D perhaps matches TRBD1 (6 bases). V lost 6 bases and J 3 bases, leaving 17 bases between the germline ends. The CDR3 length is 15 residues. Germline CDR1 SGHVS, CDR2 FQNEAQ.

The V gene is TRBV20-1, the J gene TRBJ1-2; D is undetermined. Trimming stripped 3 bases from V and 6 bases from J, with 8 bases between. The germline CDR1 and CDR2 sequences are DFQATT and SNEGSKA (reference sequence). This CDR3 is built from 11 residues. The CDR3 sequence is CSARRTDGYTF. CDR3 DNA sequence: TGCAGTGCTAGGCGGACGGATGGCTACACCTTC.

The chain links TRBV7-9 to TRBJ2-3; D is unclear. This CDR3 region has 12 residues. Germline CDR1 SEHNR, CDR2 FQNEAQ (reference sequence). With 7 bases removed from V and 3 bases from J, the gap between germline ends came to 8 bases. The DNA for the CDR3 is TGTGCCAGCACCCCTGGTACAGATACGCAGTATTTT. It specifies CASTPGTDTQYF.

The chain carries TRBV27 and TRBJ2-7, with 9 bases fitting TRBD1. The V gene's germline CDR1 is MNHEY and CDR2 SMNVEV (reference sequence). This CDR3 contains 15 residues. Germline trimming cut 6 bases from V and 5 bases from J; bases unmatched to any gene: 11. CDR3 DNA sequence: TGTGCCAGCAGACTTTCGACAGGGGGTTTAGACGAGCAGTACTTC. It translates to CASRLSTGGLDEQYF.

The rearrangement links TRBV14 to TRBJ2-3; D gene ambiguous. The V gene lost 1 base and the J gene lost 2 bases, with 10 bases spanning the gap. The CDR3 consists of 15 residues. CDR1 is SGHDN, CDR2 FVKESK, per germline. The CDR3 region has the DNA TGTGCCAGCAGCCAAGGATGGAGTTTCACAGATACGCAGTATTTT. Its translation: CASSQGWSFTDTQYF.

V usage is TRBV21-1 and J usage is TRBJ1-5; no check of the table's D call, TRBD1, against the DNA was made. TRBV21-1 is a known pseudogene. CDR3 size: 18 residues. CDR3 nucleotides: TGTGCCAGCAGCACCCGGACAGGCCCCGTAGTCGGCAATCAGCCCCAGCATTTT. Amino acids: CASSTRTGPVVGNQPQHF.